This TCR beta chain stems from a study of cytomegalovirus exposure and HLA in healthy donors. PCR amplification relied on 60 Vbeta primers (plus 13 Jbeta primers). Generated by immunoSEQ multiplex PCR, the TCRdb table keeps only in-frame clones and is missing some. The data hold 100,000 to 150,000 clones, with roughly three fifths observed a single time. With 0 bases removed from V and 4 bases from J, the gap between germline ends came to 3 bases. CDR1 is ENHRY and CDR2 is SYGVKD in the germline V gene. This CDR3 region has 12 residues. The specimen was PBMCs. The chain is built from TRBV10-3 and TRBJ1-2; D gene unclear. The receptor comes from a woman aged 40 to 50 in good health and CMV-seronegative. The CDR3 is CAISESSYGYTF. CDR3 coding DNA: TGTGCCATCAGTGAGTCCAGCTATGGCTACACCTTC.